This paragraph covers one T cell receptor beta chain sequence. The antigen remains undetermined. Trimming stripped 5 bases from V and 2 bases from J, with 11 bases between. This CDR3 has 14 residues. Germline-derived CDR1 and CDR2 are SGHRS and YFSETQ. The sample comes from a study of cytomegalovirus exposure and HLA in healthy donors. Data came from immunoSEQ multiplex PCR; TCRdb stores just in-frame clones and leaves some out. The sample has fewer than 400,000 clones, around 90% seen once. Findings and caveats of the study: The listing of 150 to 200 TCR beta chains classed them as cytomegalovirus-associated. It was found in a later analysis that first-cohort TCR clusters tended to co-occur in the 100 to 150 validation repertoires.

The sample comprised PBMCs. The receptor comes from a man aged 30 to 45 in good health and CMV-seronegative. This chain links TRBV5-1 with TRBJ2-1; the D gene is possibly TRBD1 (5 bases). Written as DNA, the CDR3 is TGCGCCAGCAGAGGGGTAGGGACCTACAATGAGCAGTTCTTC. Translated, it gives CASRGVGTYNEQFF.